This T cell receptor (beta chain) originates from a study of control samples from healthy donors and cancer patients. Sequencing used immunoSEQ multiplex PCR; TCRdb keeps in-frame clones, though not all of them. The sample has under 85,000 clones; around 90% are singletons. CDR1 is MNHEY and CDR2 is SVGAGI in the germline V gene. The CDR3 loop spans 15 amino acids. The V end lost 5 bases, the J end lost 1 base, and 14 bases lay between the germline ends. This clonotype was obtained from a man aged 60 to 75 with colorectal cancer. The material sequenced was PBMCs. The chain combines TRBV6-5 with TRBJ1-1; D gene unclear. Here the CDR3 DNA reads TGTGCCAGCAGTCCTGTGGGCAGAACGAACACTGAAGCTTTCTTT. Translation: CASSPVGRTNTEAFF.